A single sample gave rise to the 3 T cell receptor beta chains below, sequenced in a study of T cell changes during pregnancy in multiple sclerosis. Sequenced by immunoSEQ multiplex PCR; TCRdb stores in-frame clones only, minus some. Found here are around 65,000 clones, more than 90% of them singletons; the top ten hold 2.5% to 3.5%. This material consisted of peripheral blood, taken in the first trimester of pregnancy. The receptors shown here come from a female donor in good health, enrolled as a control in a pregnancy study.

CDR3 nucleotide sequence: TGCGCCAGCAGCTCGGTACTAGCGGGGGGGCGCGCAGATACGCAGTATTTT. Its protein is CASSSVLAGGRADTQYF. The chain is built from TRBV5-1 and TRBJ2-3; 13 bases align to TRBD2. Per the germline V gene, CDR1 is SGHRS and CDR2 is YFSETQ. The CDR3 is made up of 17 amino acids. Trimming removed 3 bases from V and 4 bases from J; junction bases left unmatched: 8.

The V gene is TRBV27, the J gene TRBJ2-6; possibly TRBD2 for D (6 bases). Germline loops: CDR1 MNHEY, CDR2 SMNVEV (reference sequence). V dropped 4 bases and J dropped 4 bases, with 23 bases sitting between them. The CDR3 consists of 19 residues. CDR3 residues: CASSSHSGTGTRGANVLTF. The CDR3 DNA sequence: TGTGCCAGCAGTTCCCACTCCGGGACTGGTACCCGGGGGGCCAACGTCCTGACTTTC.

The chain links TRBV9 to TRBJ1-2; 9 bases match TRBD1. CDR1 and CDR2 from the germline V gene are SGDLS and YYNGEE. J gave up 2 bases and V 4 bases, and 6 bases lay outside the gene matches. The CDR3 totals 15 residues. The chain's CDR3 is CASSTRTGANYGYTF. In DNA, the CDR3 is TGTGCCAGCAGCACTCGGACAGGGGCGAACTATGGCTACACCTTC.